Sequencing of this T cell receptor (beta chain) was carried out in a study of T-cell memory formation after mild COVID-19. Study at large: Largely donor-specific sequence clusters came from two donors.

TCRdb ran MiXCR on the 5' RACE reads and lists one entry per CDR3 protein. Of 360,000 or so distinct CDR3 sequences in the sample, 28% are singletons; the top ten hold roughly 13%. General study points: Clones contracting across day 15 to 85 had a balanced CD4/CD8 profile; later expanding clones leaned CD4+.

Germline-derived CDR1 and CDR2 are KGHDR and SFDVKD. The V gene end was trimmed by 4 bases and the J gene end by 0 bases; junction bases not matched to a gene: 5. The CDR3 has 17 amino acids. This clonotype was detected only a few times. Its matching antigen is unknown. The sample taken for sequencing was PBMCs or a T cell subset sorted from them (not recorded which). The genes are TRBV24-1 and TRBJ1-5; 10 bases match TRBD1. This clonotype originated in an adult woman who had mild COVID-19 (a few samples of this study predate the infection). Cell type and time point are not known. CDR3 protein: CATSESRDRGSNQPQHF. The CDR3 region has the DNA TGTGCCACCAGTGAGTCCCGGGACAGGGGTAGCAATCAGCCCCAGCATTTT.